Below, one T cell receptor (beta chain) is given with its context. This sample is drawn from a study of blood T cell repertoires in COVID-19. Among Cohort 3 donors, those recovered had two negative PCRs, clearance, or symptom resolution. Germline assignment: CDR1 SGHTA and CDR2 FQGNSA. Between the trimmed V and J ends, which lost 1 base and 7 bases, there was a span of 15 bases. The CDR3 consists of 15 residues. TCRdb's table, derived via immunoSEQ multiplex PCR, lists solely in-frame clones and lacks some. Here the sample spans about 300,000 clones, around 90% being singletons. The J gene is TRBJ2-3, the V gene TRBV7-2; perhaps TRBD2 as D (5 bases). Input material: PBMCs or T cells enriched from blood (not recorded which). The receptor's source is a man in his 60s who had recovered from COVID-19. The CDR3 loop is CASSLGGLESNTQYF. The CDR3 DNA is TGTGCCAGCAGCTTAGGTGGACTCGAGTCGAATACGCAGTATTTT.